The 10 T cell receptor beta chains below come from one sample, sequenced in a study of blood T cell repertoires in COVID-19. Repertoires were generated with immunoSEQ multiplex PCR, while TCRdb's copy carries only in-frame clones and drops some. The profile covers approximately 260,000 clones, with roughly nine tenths appearing a single time and 4% to 5% taken by the ten largest. The sample was peripheral blood. All receptors derive from a woman aged 40 to 50 who had recovered from COVID-19.

This chain links TRBV6-6 with TRBJ1-1; D perhaps matches TRBD1 (6 bases). The CDR3 spans 14 residues. Germline V gene data show CDR1 as MNHNY and CDR2 as SVGAGI (reference sequence). Trimming cost V 6 bases and J 5 bases, with 16 bases left between them. CDR3 sequence reads: CASRSGDMGTEAFF. The CDR3 DNA reads as TGTGCCAGCAGGTCCGGGGACATGGGGACTGAAGCTTTCTTT.

CDR3 DNA: TGTGCCAGCAGGCCAGGAAACCTTAGCTCCTACGAGCAGTACGTC. This translates into CASRPGNLSSYEQYV. The chain couples TRBV7-9 to TRBJ2-7; D is uncertain. The CDR3 is 15 amino acids. Trimming left V 6 bases short and J 0 bases short, with 15 bases between. The V gene's germline CDR1 is SEHNR and CDR2 FQNEAQ (reference sequence).

This sequence joins TRBV18 and TRBJ2-2; perhaps TRBD1 as D (5 bases). The CDR3 is 14 amino acids. CDR1 is KGHSH and CDR2 is LQKENI in the germline V gene. V lost 3 bases and J lost 6, with 11 bases in between. The CDR3 DNA sequence: TGTGCCAGCTCACCTCTAGACAGTCCCGGGGAGCTGTTTTTT. It translates to CASSPLDSPGELFF. Together with reference TRBV18 and TRBJ2-2, the CDR3 gives the full variable domain: NAGVMQNPRHLVRRRGQEARLRCSPMKGHSHVYWYRQLPEEGLKFMVYLQKENIIDESGMPKERFSAEFPKEGPSILRIQQVVRGDSAAYFCASSPLDSPGELFFGEGSRLTVL.

The chain has TRBV11-3 and TRBJ2-5; TRBD1 matches at 10 bases. CDR1 is SGHNT, CDR2 YENEEA, per germline. This CDR3 comprises 15 residues. V gave up 5 bases and J gave up 7 bases; unmatched junction bases: 10. The CDR3 coding sequence is TGTGCCAGCAGCCGGGACAGGGGCGCCGGAATGACCCAGTACTTC. Its translation is CASSRDRGAGMTQYF.

The V and J genes are TRBV9 and TRBJ2-5; 7 positions agree with TRBD2. With 4 bases clipped from V and 2 bases from J, the junction kept 8 bases outside the gene matches. CDR1 is SGDLS, CDR2 YYNGEE, per germline. This CDR3 comprises 15 residues. The CDR3 DNA reads TGTGCCAGCAGCCCGAGGTCAGCGGGACAAGAGACCCAGTACTTC. The encoded protein is CASSPRSAGQETQYF. Together with reference TRBV9 and TRBJ2-5, the CDR3 gives the full variable domain: DSGVTQTPKHLITATGQRVTLRCSPRSGDLSVYWYQQSLDQGLQFLIQYYNGEERAKGNILERFSAQQFPDLHSELNLSSLELGDSALYFCASSPRSAGQETQYFGPGTRLLVL.

The gene calls are TRBV6-2 or TRBV6-3 and TRBJ2-5, with D possibly TRBD1 on 6 matching bases. Per the germline V gene, CDR1 is MNHEY and CDR2 is SVGEGT. Between the trimmed V and J ends, which lost 6 bases and 3 bases, there was a span of 11 bases. This CDR3 region has 13 residues. CDR3 DNA sequence: TGTGCCAGCAGCCAGGGGCCGAAAGAGACCCAGTACTTC. Its protein is CASSQGPKETQYF.

The chain uses TRBV4-2 and TRBJ1-2, with D possibly TRBD1 on 6 matching bases. Germline V gene data show CDR1 as LGHNA and CDR2 as YNFKEQ. Trimming cost V 1 base and J 6 bases, with 12 bases left between them. This CDR3 is built from 14 residues. Written as DNA, the CDR3 is TGTGCCAGCAGCCAAGGATTAGGGGGGGATGGCTACACCTTC. Amino acid sequence: CASSQGLGGDGYTF.

The chain combines TRBV9 with TRBJ2-5; D uncertain. CDR1 is SGDLS, CDR2 YYNGEE, per germline. V lost 0 bases and J lost 5, with 2 bases in between. The CDR3 totals 11 residues. The CDR3 spells CASSVAETQYF. CDR3 DNA sequence: TGTGCCAGCAGCGTAGCTGAGACCCAGTACTTC.

This chain uses TRBV28 with TRBJ1-1; D may be TRBD1 (5 bases). Per germline, CDR1 MDHEN and CDR2 SYDVKM. The CDR3 length is 14 residues. Trimming took off 2 bases at V and 6 bases at J, with 13 bases between the two ends. DNA of the CDR3: TGTGCCAGCAGTTTAGCCAGGGAAGTCGCTGAAGCTTTCTTT. Its translation is CASSLAREVAEAFF.

The chain joins TRBV10-3 to TRBJ1-4; 8 bases fit TRBD1. The germline V gene encodes CDR1 ENHRY and CDR2 SYGVKD. The CDR3 extends over 14 amino acids. CDR3 in DNA: TGTGCAACGGGACAGGACAGGGTTGGTGAAAAACTGTTTTTT. It translates to CATGQDRVGEKLFF.